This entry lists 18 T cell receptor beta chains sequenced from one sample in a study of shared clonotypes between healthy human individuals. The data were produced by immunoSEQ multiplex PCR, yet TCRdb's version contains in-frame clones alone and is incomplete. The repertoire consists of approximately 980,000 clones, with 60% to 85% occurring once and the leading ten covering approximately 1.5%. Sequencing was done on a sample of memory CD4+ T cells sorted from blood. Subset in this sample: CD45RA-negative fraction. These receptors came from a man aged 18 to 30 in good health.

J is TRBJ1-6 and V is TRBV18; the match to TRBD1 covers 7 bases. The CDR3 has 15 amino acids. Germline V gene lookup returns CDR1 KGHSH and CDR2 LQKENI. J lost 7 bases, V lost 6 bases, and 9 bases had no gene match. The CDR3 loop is CASSPTGNGNSPLHF. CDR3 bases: TGTGCCAGCTCCCCGACAGGGAACGGAAATTCACCCCTCCACTTT.

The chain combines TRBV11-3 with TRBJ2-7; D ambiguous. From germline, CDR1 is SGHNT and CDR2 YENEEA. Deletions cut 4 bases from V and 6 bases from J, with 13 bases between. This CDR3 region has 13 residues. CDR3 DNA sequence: TGTGCCAGCAGCTCCCAGCCCTGGTCCGAGCAGTACTTC. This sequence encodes CASSSQPWSEQYF.

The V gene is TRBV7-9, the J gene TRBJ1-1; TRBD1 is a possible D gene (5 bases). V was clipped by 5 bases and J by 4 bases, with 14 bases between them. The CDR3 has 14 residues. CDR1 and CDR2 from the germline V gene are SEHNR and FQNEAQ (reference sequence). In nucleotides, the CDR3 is TGTGCCAGCAGCGTCCAGGGTCCGGTCACTGAAGCTTTCTTT. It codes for CASSVQGPVTEAFF.

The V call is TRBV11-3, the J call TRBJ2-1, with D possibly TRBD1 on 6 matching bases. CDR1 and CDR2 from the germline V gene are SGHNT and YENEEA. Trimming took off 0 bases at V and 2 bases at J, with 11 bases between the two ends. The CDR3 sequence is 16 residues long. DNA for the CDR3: TGTGCCAGCAGCTTAGAGGGGACACCCCCCTACAATGAGCAGTTCTTC. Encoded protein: CASSLEGTPPYNEQFF.

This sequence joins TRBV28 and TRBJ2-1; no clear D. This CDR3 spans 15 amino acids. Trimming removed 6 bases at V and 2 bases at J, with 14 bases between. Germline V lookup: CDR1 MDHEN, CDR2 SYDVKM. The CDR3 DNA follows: TGTGCCAGCAGCCTCCCCCAAAGAACCTACAATGAGCAGTTCTTC. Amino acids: CASSLPQRTYNEQFF.

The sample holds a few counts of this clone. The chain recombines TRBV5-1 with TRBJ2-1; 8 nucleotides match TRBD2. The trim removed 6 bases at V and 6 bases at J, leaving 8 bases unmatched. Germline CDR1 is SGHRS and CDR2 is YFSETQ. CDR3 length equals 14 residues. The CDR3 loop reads CASTYGGAGNEQFF. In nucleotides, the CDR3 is TGCGCCAGCACCTACGGGGGGGCCGGCAATGAGCAGTTCTTC.

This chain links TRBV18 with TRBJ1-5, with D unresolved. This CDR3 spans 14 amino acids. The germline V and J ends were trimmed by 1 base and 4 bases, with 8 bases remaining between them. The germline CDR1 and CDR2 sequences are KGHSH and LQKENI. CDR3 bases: TGTGCCAGCTCACCACGGTTAGGGAATCAGCCCCAGCATTTT. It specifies CASSPRLGNQPQHF.

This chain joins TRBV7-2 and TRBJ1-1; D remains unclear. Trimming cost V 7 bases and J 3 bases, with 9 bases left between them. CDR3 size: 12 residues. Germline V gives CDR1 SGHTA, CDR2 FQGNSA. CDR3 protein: CASTGSYTEAFF. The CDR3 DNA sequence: TGTGCCAGCACCGGTTCGTACACTGAAGCTTTCTTT.

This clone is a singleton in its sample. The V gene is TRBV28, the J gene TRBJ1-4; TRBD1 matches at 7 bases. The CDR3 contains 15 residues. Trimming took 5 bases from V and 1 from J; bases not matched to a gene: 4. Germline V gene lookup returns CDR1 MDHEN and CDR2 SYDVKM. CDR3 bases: TGTGCCAGCAGTGTTCGACAGGGAACTAATGAAAAACTGTTTTTT. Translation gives CASSVRQGTNEKLFF.

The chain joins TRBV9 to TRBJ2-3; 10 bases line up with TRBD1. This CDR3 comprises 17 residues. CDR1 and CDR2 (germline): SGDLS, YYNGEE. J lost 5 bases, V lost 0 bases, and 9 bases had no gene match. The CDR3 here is CASSVGQGAGVRDTQYF. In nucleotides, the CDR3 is TGTGCCAGCAGCGTAGGACAGGGGGCAGGGGTGAGAGATACGCAGTATTTT.

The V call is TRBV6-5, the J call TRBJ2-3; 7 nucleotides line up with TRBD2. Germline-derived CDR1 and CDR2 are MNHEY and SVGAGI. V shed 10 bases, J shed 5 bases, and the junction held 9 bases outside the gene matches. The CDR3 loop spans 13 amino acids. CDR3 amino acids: CATKTGGGDTQYF. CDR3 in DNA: TGTGCCACTAAGACCGGCGGGGGAGATACGCAGTATTTT.

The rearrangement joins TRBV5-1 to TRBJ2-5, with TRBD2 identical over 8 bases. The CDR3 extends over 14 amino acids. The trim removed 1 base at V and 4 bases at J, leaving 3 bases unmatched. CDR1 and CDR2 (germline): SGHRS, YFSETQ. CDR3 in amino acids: CASSLNGRVETQYF. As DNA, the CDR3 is TGCGCCAGCAGCTTGAACGGGAGGGTAGAGACCCAGTACTTC.

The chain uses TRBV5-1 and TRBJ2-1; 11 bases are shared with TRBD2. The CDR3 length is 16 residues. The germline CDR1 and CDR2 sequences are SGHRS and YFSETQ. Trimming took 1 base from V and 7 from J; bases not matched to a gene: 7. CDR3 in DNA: TGCGCCAGCAGCTTGTTACTAGCGGGAGAACGAAATGAGCAGTTCTTC. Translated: CASSLLLAGERNEQFF.

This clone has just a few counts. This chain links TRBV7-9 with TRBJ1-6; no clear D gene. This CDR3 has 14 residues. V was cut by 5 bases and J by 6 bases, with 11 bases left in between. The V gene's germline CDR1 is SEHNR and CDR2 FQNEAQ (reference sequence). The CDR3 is CASSQTLPNSPLHF. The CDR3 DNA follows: TGTGCCAGCAGCCAGACCCTTCCTAATTCACCCCTCCACTTT.

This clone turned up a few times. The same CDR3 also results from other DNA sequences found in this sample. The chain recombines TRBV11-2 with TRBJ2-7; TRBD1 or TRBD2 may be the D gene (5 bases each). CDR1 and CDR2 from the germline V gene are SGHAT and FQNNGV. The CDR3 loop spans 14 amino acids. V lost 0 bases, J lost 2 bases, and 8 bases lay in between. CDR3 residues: CASSLERGPYEQYF. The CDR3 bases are TGTGCCAGCAGCTTAGAGAGGGGCCCCTACGAGCAGTACTTC. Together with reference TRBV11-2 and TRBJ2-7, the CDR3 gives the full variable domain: EAGVAQSPRYKIIEKRQSVAFWCNPISGHATLYWYQQILGQGPKLLIQFQNNGVVDDSQLPKDRFSAERLKGVDSTLKIQPAKLEDSAVYLCASSLERGPYEQYFGPGTRLTVT.

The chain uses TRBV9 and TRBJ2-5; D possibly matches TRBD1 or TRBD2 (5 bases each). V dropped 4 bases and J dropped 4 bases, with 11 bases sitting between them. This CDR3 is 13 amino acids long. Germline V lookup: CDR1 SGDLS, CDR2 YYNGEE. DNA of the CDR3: TGTGCCAGCAGCTCCGGGACCACAGAGACCCAGTACTTC. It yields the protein CASSSGTTETQYF.

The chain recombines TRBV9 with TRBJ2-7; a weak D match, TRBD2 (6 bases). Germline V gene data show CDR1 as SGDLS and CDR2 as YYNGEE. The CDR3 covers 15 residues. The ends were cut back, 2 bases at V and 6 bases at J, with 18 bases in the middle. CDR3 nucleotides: TGTGCCAGCAGCGTCTCCCCGGGACTCCAGGGCGAGCAGTACTTC. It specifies CASSVSPGLQGEQYF.

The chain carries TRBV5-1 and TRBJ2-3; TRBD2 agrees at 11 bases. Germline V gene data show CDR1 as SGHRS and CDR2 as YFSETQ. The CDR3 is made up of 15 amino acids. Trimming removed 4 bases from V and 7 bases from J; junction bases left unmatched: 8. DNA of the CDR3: TGCGCCAGCAGCCCCGATAGCGGGGGGGCCAATACGCAGTATTTT. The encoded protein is CASSPDSGGANTQYF.